This paragraph reports one T cell receptor (beta chain). Its antigen is still unknown. The data originate from a study of T cell responses to AZD1222 COVID-19 vaccine. Study details: Pooling covered second doses at about 4 or about 12 weeks. Study outcomes and limitations: Along spike, vaccine-associated CD4 TCRs were found throughout, with dominance at 160-218 and 743-854. No repertoire was sampled before or during the peak T cell response, only after it.

The method was immunoSEQ multiplex PCR; TCRdb's version includes in-frame clones alone and lacks a portion of them. The profile shows over 150,000 clones, roughly 87% of them singletons. The sequence was obtained from an adult in good health. This specimen was peripheral blood, taken on day 0 of AZD1222 vaccination.

The CDR3 spells CASSQDVRRAAFF. The CDR3 bases are TGTGCCAGCAGCCAAGATGTTAGGAGGGCGGCTTTCTTT. The gene calls are TRBV3-1 (or the pseudogene TRBV3-2) and TRBJ1-1; no clear D. V was pared by 0 bases and J by 11 bases, with 13 bases between. Germline CDR1 is LGHDT and CDR2 is YNNKEL (reference sequence). The CDR3 is made up of 13 amino acids.